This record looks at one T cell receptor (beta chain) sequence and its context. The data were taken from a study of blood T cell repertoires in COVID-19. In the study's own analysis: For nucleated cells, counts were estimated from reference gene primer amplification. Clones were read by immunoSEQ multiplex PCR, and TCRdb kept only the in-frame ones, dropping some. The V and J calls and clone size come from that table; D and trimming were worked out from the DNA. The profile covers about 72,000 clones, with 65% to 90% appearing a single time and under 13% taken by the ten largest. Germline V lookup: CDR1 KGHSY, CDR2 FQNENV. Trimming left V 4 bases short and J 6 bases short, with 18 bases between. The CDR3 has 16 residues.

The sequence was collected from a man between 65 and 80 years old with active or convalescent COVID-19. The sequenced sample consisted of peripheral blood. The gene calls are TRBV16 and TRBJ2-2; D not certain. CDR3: CASSPSDKSWAGELFF. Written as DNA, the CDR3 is TGTGCCAGCAGCCCCTCCGACAAATCGTGGGCCGGGGAGCTGTTTTTT.